This T cell receptor beta chain was sequenced in a study of cytomegalovirus exposure and HLA in healthy donors. Study-wide results and caveats: A missense DCLRE1C variant was associated with V- and J-gene trimming of TCR beta chains in a later analysis, and an independent cohort replicated the association. The classifier reportedly diagnosed cytomegalovirus status with high specificity and sensitivity.

With respect to this clone: Its antigen remains unknown.

This CDR3 has 17 amino acids. Trimming left V 4 bases short and J 6 bases short, with 22 bases between. Use of 60 Vbeta and 13 Jbeta primers characterized the PCR. Measured with immunoSEQ multiplex PCR; TCRdb has only the in-frame clones, and not every one. In the table there are about 96,000 clones, 65% to 85% of which are singletons. The J gene is TRBJ2-4, the V gene TRBV23-1, with TRBD1 as a possible D gene (6 bases). TRBV23-1 is an open reading frame whose function is uncertain. The TCR sequence derives from a woman in her seventies in good health and CMV-seropositive. Sequenced material: PBMCs. The CDR3 sequence is CASSPRTTGQRGNIQYF. CDR3 coding DNA: TGCGCCAGCAGTCCACGAACAACAGGACAGAGGGGAAACATTCAGTACTTC.